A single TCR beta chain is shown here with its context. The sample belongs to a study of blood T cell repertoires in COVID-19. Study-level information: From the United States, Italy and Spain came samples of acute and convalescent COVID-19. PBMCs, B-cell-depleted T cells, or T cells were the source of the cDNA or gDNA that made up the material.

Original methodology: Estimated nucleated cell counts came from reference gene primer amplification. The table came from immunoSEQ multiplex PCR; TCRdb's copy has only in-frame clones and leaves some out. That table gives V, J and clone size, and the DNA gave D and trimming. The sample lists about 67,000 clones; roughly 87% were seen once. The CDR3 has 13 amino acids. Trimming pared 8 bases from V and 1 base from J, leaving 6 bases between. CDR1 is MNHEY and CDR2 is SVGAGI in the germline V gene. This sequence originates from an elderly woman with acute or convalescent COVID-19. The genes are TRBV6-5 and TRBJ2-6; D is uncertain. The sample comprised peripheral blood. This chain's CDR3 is CASYFSGANVLTF. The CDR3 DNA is TGTGCCAGCTATTTTTCTGGGGCCAACGTCCTGACTTTC.